These T cell receptor beta chains were read from a single sample in a study of T-cell memory formation after mild COVID-19. Each CDR3 protein gets one entry after TCRdb re-called the 5' RACE reads with MiXCR. In the table there are about 200,000 distinct CDR3 sequences, under 20% of which are singletons. The source material was PBMCs or a T cell subset sorted from them (not recorded which). The receptors originated from an adult woman who had mild COVID-19 (a few samples of this study predate the infection). Cell type and time point are not known. Each CDR3 is given with its conserved first and last residue. The D gene is left open where the match is weak. Expanded clones are given a class, and other clones once, few, many or no size at all.

>TRBD2|few|TRBV12-3/TRBV12-4|TRBJ2-7
CASSPGTSGMISYEQYF
TGTGCCAGCAGCCCCGGGACTAGCGGGATGATCTCCTACGAGCAGTACTTC
>.|.|TRBV6-5|TRBJ1-1
CASSPLSRNTEAFF
TGTGCCAGCAGTCCGTTATCCCGGAACACTGAAGCTTTCTTT
>.|.|TRBV29-1|TRBJ2-3
CSVKLVGTDTQYF
TGCAGCGTTAAGCTTGTCGGCACAGATACGCAGTATTTT
>TRBD1|.|TRBV7-9|TRBJ1-1
CASSDSGTGQRAFF
TGTGCCAGCAGCGACTCCGGGACAGGGCAACGGGCTTTCTTT
>TRBD1|.|TRBV11-1|TRBJ2-1
CASNRDRSHSNEQFF
TGTGCCAGCAATCGGGACAGGTCACATTCCAATGAGCAGTTCTTC
>.|few|TRBV10-3|TRBJ2-3
CAITERLTSTDTQYF
TGTGCCATCACCGAGCGGTTAACTAGCACAGATACGCAGTATTTT
>TRBD2|.|TRBV5-5|TRBJ2-3
CASSGGPSTDTQYF
TGTGCCAGTAGCGGGGGCCCTAGCACAGATACGCAGTATTTT
>.|.|TRBV6-5|TRBJ1-1
CASSSVAGGAFF
TGTGCCAGCAGTTCCGTTGCGGGGGGAGCTTTCTTT
>TRBD2|few|TRBV5-1|TRBJ2-2
CASSLLAGAGELFF
TGCGCCAGCAGCTTGTTAGCGGGAGCGGGGGAGCTGTTTTTT
>.|few|TRBV20-1|TRBJ1-1
CSARDRLNTEAFF
TGCAGTGCTAGAGATAGACTGAACACTGAAGCTTTCTTT
>TRBD2|.|TRBV6-2/TRBV6-3|TRBJ2-5
CASSRTSREETQYF
TGTGCCAGCAGCCGGACTAGCCGAGAAGAGACCCAGTACTTC
>.|.|TRBV19|TRBJ2-7
CASSMVVTVSYEQYF
TGTGCCAGTAGTATGGTAGTTACTGTATCCTACGAGCAGTACTTC
>.|few|TRBV5-1|TRBJ1-2
CASSLPNGPEGYTF
TGCGCCAGCAGCCTCCCAAATGGGCCGGAAGGCTACACCTTC